The clone carrying this TCR beta chain was observed at least ten times. Its antigen is currently unknown. V gave up 5 bases and J gave up 9 bases; unmatched junction bases: 9. CDR1 is ENHRY and CDR2 is SYGVKD in the germline V gene. The length of the CDR3 is 14 residues. PBMCs came from more than 9 ml fresh peripheral blood. The source of the sample is a study of T cells in Graves' hyperthyroidism and ophthalmopathy. Regarding the study as a whole: Ophthalmopathy cases were set apart from stable hyperthyroidism by a 13 V-J model.

What was amplified from RNA transcripts were TCR beta CDR3 regions. HTBI primers drove first-round RT-PCR of the TCR CDR3. TCRdb reprocessed the multiplex PCR reads via MiXCR and lists one record per CDR3 protein. The sample shows some 400,000 distinct CDR3 sequences, approximately 15% of them seen only once. What was sequenced was blood. The chain is built from TRBV10-3 and TRBJ2-1, with 8 bases lining up with TRBD2. The source of this sequence is a woman in her sixties with Graves' hyperthyroidism. CDR3 in DNA: TGTGCCATCAGTTCAGGCGGGAGGAGCGGTGAGCAGTTCTTC. Protein sequence: CAISSGGRSGEQFF.